This TCR beta chain appears in the sequencing data of a study of CD8 T cells in Susac syndrome. RNA amounts of about 0.5 to 1 ug underwent reverse transcription with random hexamers. TCRdb itself ran the immunoSEQ multiplex PCR reads through MiXCR, one entry per CDR3 protein. The data show approximately 210,000 distinct CDR3 sequences, around 96% seen once. Sequencing of TCR beta was performed on blood CD8+ and CD4+ T cells. The CDR3 spans 13 residues. V lost 1 base, J lost 3 bases, and 10 bases lay in between. CDR1 and CDR2 from the germline V gene are DFQATT and SNEGSKA (reference sequence). Sample: CD4+ T cells from PBMCs. The chain is built from TRBV20-1 and TRBJ2-7; TRBD1 is a possible D gene (6 bases). This TCR was sampled from a human donor with multiple sclerosis. CDR3 sequence: CSARGTAYYEQYF. CDR3 DNA: TGCAGTGCTAGAGGGACAGCTTACTACGAGCAGTACTTC.